The present T cell receptor (beta chain) was sequenced within a study of T-cell reconstitution after alpha-beta-depleted transplantation in children. The TCRbeta library was prepared with unique molecular identifiers. MiXCR, applied by TCRdb to the PCR reads, yields one record per CDR3 protein. The data show hundreds of thousands of distinct CDR3 sequences, roughly 7.8% seen once. Overall study findings and caveats: Several hundred expanded graft clones reportedly were the source of alpha-beta T cells about two months after transplant. The main origin of T-cell counts and diversity one year after transplant was newly produced T cells.

This clonotype was detected a few times. The antigen is undetermined. V was clipped by 0 bases and J by 4 bases, with 19 bases between them. The CDR3 has 17 amino acids. The V gene's germline CDR1 is SGHDT and CDR2 YYEEEE. The source material was peripheral blood, sampled 360 days after TCRalphabeta/CD19-depleted stem cell transplant. The J gene is TRBJ1-1, the V gene TRBV5-6; TRBD1 might be the D (5 bases). The sequence derives from a female patient younger than 10 who had a stem cell transplant for Fanconi anemia, so the T cells may come from the graft donor. The CDR3 region is CASSLAGGGAPFTEAFF. CDR3 coding DNA: TGTGCCAGCAGCTTGGCCGGCGGGGGAGCCCCTTTCACTGAAGCTTTCTTT.